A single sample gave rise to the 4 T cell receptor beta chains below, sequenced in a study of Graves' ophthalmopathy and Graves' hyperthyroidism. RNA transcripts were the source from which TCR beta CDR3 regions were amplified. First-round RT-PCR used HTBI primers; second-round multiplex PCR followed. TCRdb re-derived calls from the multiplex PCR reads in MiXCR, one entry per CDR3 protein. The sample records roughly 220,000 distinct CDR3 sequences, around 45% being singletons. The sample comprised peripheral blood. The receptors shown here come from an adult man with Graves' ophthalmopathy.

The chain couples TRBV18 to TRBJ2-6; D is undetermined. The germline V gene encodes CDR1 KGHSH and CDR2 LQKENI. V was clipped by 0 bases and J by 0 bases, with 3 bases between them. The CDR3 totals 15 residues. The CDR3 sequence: CASSPPTSGANVLTF. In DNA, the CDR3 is TGTGCCAGCTCACCACCGACCTCTGGGGCCAACGTCCTGACTTTC.

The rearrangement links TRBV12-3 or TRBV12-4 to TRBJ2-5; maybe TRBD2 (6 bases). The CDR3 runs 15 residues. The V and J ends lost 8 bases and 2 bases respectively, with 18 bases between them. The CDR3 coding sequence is TGTGCCAGCCTCCTGGGGGAGGCGGTACAAGAGACCCAGTACTTC. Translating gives CASLLGEAVQETQYF.

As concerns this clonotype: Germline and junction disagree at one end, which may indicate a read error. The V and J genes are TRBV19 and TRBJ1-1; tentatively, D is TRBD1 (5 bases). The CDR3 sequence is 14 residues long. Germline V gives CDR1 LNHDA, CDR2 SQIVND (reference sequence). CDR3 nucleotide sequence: TGTGCCAGTAAAGCAGGGTCGTTTGGCACTGAGGCTTTCTTT. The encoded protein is CASKAGSFGTEAFF.

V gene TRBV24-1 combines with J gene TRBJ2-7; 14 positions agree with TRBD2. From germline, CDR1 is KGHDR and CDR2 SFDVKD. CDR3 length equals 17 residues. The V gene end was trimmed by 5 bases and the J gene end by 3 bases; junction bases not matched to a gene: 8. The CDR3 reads CATSGQEGTSGSYEQYF. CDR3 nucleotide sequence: TGTGCCACCAGTGGACAGGAGGGGACTAGCGGGAGCTACGAGCAGTACTTC.